This T cell receptor beta chain was captured by sequencing in a study of T cell responses to AZD1222 COVID-19 vaccine. Overall study results and limits: As reported, nearly half of all spike-specific TCRs target variant regions that are unmutated. Among the donors, most were white British and more were female, and clonal diversity was possibly underestimated. Recipients of AZD1222 seropositive at baseline numbered only five or six.

The CDR3 contains 15 residues. Germline V CDR1 and CDR2: SGHDT, YYEEEE. As for this clone: Its specificity is not known. At one end, the junction sequence differs from germline, possibly due to a read error.

TCRdb's copy holds only in-frame clones and misses some; the assay was immunoSEQ multiplex PCR. The sample carries 100,000 to 150,000 clones, around 89% recorded once. The source material was peripheral blood, sampled on day 0 of MenACWY control vaccination. The source is an adult in good health. The V call is TRBV5-6, the J call TRBJ2-3, with D perhaps matching TRBD2 (6 bases). The CDR3 reads CASSRDSSSTDTQYF. In DNA form, the CDR3 reads TGTGCCAGCAGCCGGGACTCCTCAAGCACGGATACGCAGTATTTT.